The 24 T cell receptor beta chains given below trace back to one sample, sequenced in a study of regulatory T cells in long-lasting Graves disease. Construction of the TCR beta libraries employed iRepertoire HTBI primers in conjunction with Arm-PCR of CDR3 regions. Via MiXCR, TCRdb re-called the multiplex PCR reads, giving one row per CDR3 protein. The table has hundreds of thousands of distinct CDR3 sequences, 20% to 25% seen once. The time point denotes: persistent/refractory GD, antithyroid drugs over 5 years with positive TRAb. PBMCs provided the RNA from which the TCR library was made. The sample in question was peripheral blood mononuclear cells (PBMCs), obtained when the disease was refractory, from a patient treated with antithyroid drugs. Every receptor here comes from a female donor with Graves disease.

This clonotype appeared a few times. V gene TRBV6-1 combines with J gene TRBJ1-1, with 8 bases that match TRBD1. CDR3 length: 14 residues. V lost 8 bases to trimming and J lost 0 bases; unmatched junction nucleotides: 5. CDR1 is MNHNS, CDR2 SASEGT, per germline. The CDR3 sequence is CASWDRTMNTEAFF. CDR3 nucleotide sequence: TGTGCCAGCTGGGACAGGACTATGAACACTGAAGCTTTCTTT.

The chain employs TRBV29-1 and TRBJ1-2; the D is unclear. Germline lookup yields CDR1 SQVTM and CDR2 ANQGSEA. This CDR3 has 14 residues. V was cut by 0 bases and J by 3 bases, with 11 bases left in between. The CDR3 nucleotides are TGCAGCGTTGAAGATCCAGGCAGGTACTATGGCTACACCTTC. It specifies CSVEDPGRYYGYTF. Filled out from reference TRBV29-1 and TRBJ1-2, the complete variable domain reads SAVISQKPSRDICQRGTSLTIQCQVDSQVTMMFWYRQQPGQSLTLIATANQGSEATYESGFVIDKFPISRPNLTFSTLTVSNMSPEDSSIYLCSVEDPGRYYGYTFGSGTRLTVV.

This chain joins TRBV7-9 and TRBJ1-1; no definite D call. Germline lookup yields CDR1 SEHNR and CDR2 FQNEAQ (reference sequence). The CDR3 totals 13 residues. The V gene lost 2 bases and the J gene lost 4 bases, with 8 bases spanning the gap. The CDR3 sequence: CASSLIRVTEAFF. CDR3 DNA: TGTGCCAGCAGCTTAATCCGGGTCACTGAAGCTTTCTTT.

This clonotype occurred a few times. V usage is TRBV19 and J usage is TRBJ1-5, with 8 bases that match TRBD1. Germline loops: CDR1 LNHDA, CDR2 SQIVND (reference sequence). The CDR3 is made up of 14 amino acids. V was pared by 6 bases and J by 5 bases, with 6 bases of the junction left unmatched. As DNA, the CDR3 is TGTGCCAGTAGGGACACAGGGGGGGATCAGCCCCAGCATTTT. Its protein product is CASRDTGGDQPQHF. The variable domain in full, with the rest retrieved from reference TRBV19 and TRBJ1-5, is DGGITQSPKYLFRKEGQNVTLSCEQNLNHDAMYWYRQDPGQGLRLIYYSQIVNDFQKGDIAEGYSVSREKKESFPLTVTSAQKNPTAFYLCASRDTGGDQPQHFGDGTRLSIL.

The chain combines TRBV3-1 with TRBJ2-2; D may match TRBD1 or TRBD2 (5 bases each). Trimming stripped 1 base from V and 2 bases from J, with 14 bases between. The CDR3 length is 17 residues. Germline-derived CDR1 and CDR2 are LGHDT and YNNKEL (reference sequence). The CDR3 is CASSQVGVTLNTGELFF. The CDR3 DNA sequence: TGTGCCAGCAGCCAAGTGGGGGTTACTCTTAACACCGGGGAGCTGTTTTTT.

V is TRBV5-6 and J is TRBJ1-2; weak D call: TRBD1 (5 bases). This CDR3 is 14 amino acids long. Germline-derived CDR1 and CDR2 are SGHDT and YYEEEE. The V gene lost 4 bases and the J gene lost 0 bases, with 10 bases spanning the gap. CDR3 in DNA: TGTGCCAGCAGCCAACAGGTCTCTAACTATGGCTACACCTTC. Amino acids: CASSQQVSNYGYTF.

This clonotype was detected a few times. The CDR3: CASSQGFSGRVYEQYF. For the CDR3, the DNA is TGCGCCAGCAGCCAAGGATTTAGCGGGAGGGTCTACGAGCAGTACTTC. The rearrangement links TRBV4-1 to TRBJ2-7, with 11 bases lining up with TRBD2. Germline CDR1 is MGHRA and CDR2 is YSYEKL. The CDR3 extends over 16 amino acids. V lost 1 base, J lost 3 bases, and 5 bases stayed unmatched.

This clonotype was seen more than once but under ten times. The V and J genes are TRBV20-1 and TRBJ2-7; 10 bases line up with TRBD2. The V gene's germline CDR1 is DFQATT and CDR2 SNEGSKA (reference sequence). The CDR3 has 15 amino acids. J lost 0 bases, V lost 6 bases, and 8 bases had no gene match. CDR3 in amino acids: CSANPLAGVSYEQYF. CDR3 coding DNA: TGCAGTGCCAACCCCCTAGCGGGAGTCTCCTACGAGCAGTACTTC.

Here the CDR3 reads CASSLFSPNTGELFF. As DNA, the CDR3 is TGTGCCAGCAGTTTATTCTCCCCGAACACCGGGGAGCTGTTTTTT. The chain joins TRBV27 to TRBJ2-2; D is uncertain. The CDR3 is made up of 15 amino acids. Per germline, CDR1 MNHEY and CDR2 SMNVEV (reference sequence). Trimming removed 1 base at V and 0 bases at J, with 6 bases between.

This clonotype came up many times. The chain carries TRBV6-1 and TRBJ2-7, with TRBD2 matching 7 bases. The CDR3 is 14 residues long. V was clipped by 9 bases and J by 3 bases; unmatched bases: 11. Germline-derived CDR1 and CDR2 are MNHNS and SASEGT. CDR3 region: CASRVLAGLYEQYF. The CDR3 coding sequence is TGTGCCAGTCGGGTGTTAGCGGGCCTCTACGAGCAGTACTTC.

This clonotype was detected many times. J is TRBJ1-2 and V is TRBV29-1; D ambiguous. In germline, CDR1 is SQVTM, CDR2 ANQGSEA. V gave up 7 bases and J gave up 4 bases, with 22 bases separating them. The CDR3 spans 15 residues. The CDR3 DNA follows: TGCAGCGCCGTGGAGCGGGGAGGGATACTCTATGGCTACACCTTC. Translated: CSAVERGGILYGYTF.

This clonotype showed up many times. The CDR3 reads CASSLFDRQGNEQFF. Here the CDR3 DNA reads TGTGCCAGCAGCTTATTTGACAGACAGGGGAATGAGCAGTTCTTC. The chain carries TRBV11-3 and TRBJ2-1; the match to TRBD1 covers 8 bases. The CDR3 consists of 15 residues. Germline loops: CDR1 SGHNT, CDR2 YENEEA. Losses at the gene ends were 2 bases for V and 7 bases for J; bases not matched to a gene: 7.

This clonotype was found many times. This chain connects TRBV30 to TRBJ1-3; D uncertain. This CDR3 comprises 12 residues. Germline lookup yields CDR1 GTSNPN and CDR2 SVGIG (reference sequence). V lost 3 bases and J 4 bases, leaving 7 bases between the germline ends. CDR3 coding DNA: TGTGCCTGGAGGGTAACGGGAAACACCATATATTTT. Translating gives CAWRVTGNTIYF.

This clonotype was observed many times. CDR3 sequence reads: CAWTPTGMFEQYF. In DNA form, the CDR3 reads TGTGCCTGGACCCCGACAGGAATGTTCGAGCAGTACTTC. The V call is TRBV30, the J call TRBJ2-7, with a weak D call TRBD1 (6 bases). Trimming shortened V by 4 bases and J by 6 bases, and 16 bases separated the two germline ends. The CDR3 loop spans 13 amino acids. Germline CDR1 GTSNPN, CDR2 SVGIG (reference sequence).

The gene calls are TRBV29-1 and TRBJ2-7; TRBD1 is a possible D gene (6 bases). This CDR3 has 13 amino acids. V was trimmed by 6 bases and J by 4 bases, leaving 16 bases between them. The V gene's germline CDR1 is SQVTM and CDR2 ANQGSEA. The CDR3 is CSVLQGPTYEQYF. The CDR3 nucleotides are TGCAGCGTGCTACAGGGCCCCACTTACGAGCAGTACTTC.

V gene TRBV29-1 combines with J gene TRBJ2-6, with TRBD1 identical over 8 bases. Germline V CDR1 and CDR2: SQVTM, ANQGSEA. The CDR3 length is 19 residues. V lost 0 bases to trimming and J lost 0 bases; unmatched junction nucleotides: 10. CDR3 residues: CSVEERTGYSLSGANVLTF. DNA of the CDR3: TGCAGCGTTGAAGAGAGGACAGGGTACTCTCTCTCTGGGGCCAACGTCCTGACTTTC.

This chain links TRBV7-3 with TRBJ1-3; no reliable D call. This CDR3 region has 13 residues. V lost 1 base and J 9 bases, leaving 10 bases between the germline ends. CDR1 and CDR2 from the germline V gene are SGHTA and FQGTGA. CDR3 loop: CASSLIVGGTIYF. The CDR3 nucleotides are TGTGCCAGCAGCTTAATAGTCGGAGGCACCATATATTTT.

This clonotype showed up many times. The genes are TRBV27 and TRBJ1-1; TRBD1 aligns across 7 bases. J gave up 4 bases and V 4 bases, and 6 bases lay outside the gene matches. CDR1 MNHEY and CDR2 SMNVEV come from the germline V gene (reference sequence). The CDR3 covers 14 residues. In DNA form, the CDR3 reads TGTGCCAGCAGTTCCCGACAGGGCTTCACTGAAGCTTTCTTT. This codes for CASSSRQGFTEAFF.

In its sample, this clonotype was seen many times. The rearrangement uses TRBV27 and TRBJ1-1; possibly TRBD1 for D (5 bases). The CDR3 runs to 13 residues. The germline gives CDR1 MNHEY, CDR2 SMNVEV (reference sequence). Trimming removed 8 bases from V and 5 bases from J, with 15 bases in between. This CDR3 is CASGGNLGTEAFF. Here the CDR3 DNA reads TGTGCCAGCGGGGGAAACCTCGGGACTGAAGCTTTCTTT.

J is TRBJ1-4 and V is TRBV12-3 or TRBV12-4, with a weak D call TRBD1 (5 bases). This CDR3 comprises 15 residues. Trimming took 3 bases from V and 8 from J, leaving 16 bases between them. The CDR3 DNA reads as TGTGCCAGCAGTTTCGTTTGGGGACTGAAGGAAAAACTGTTTTTT. Residues: CASSFVWGLKEKLFF.

This clonotype was counted a few times. This rearrangement joins TRBV6-1 to TRBJ2-2; the match to TRBD2 covers 12 bases. With 9 bases clipped from V and 5 bases from J, the junction kept 10 bases outside the gene matches. Germline CDR1 MNHNS, CDR2 SASEGT. The CDR3 runs 16 residues. CDR3 bases: TGTGCCAGTTCTAGCGGGAGGGCCGTTCTGACCGGGGAGCTGTTTTTT. Its translation: CASSSGRAVLTGELFF.

This clonotype appeared many times. The CDR3 protein is CASSLEHPPSYEQYF. In DNA, the CDR3 is TGTGCCAGCAGCTTAGAGCACCCTCCCTCCTACGAGCAGTACTTC. V and J are TRBV7-6 and TRBJ2-7, with D unresolved. Germline-derived CDR1 and CDR2 are SGHVS and FNYEAQ. V was trimmed by 1 base and J by 0 bases, leaving 10 bases between them. The CDR3 consists of 15 residues. Based on the CDR3 plus reference TRBV7-6 and TRBJ2-7, the full variable domain is GAGVSQSPRYKVTKRGQDVALRCDPISGHVSLYWYRQALGQGPEFLTYFNYEAQQDKSGLPNDRFSAERPEGSISTLTIQRTEQRDSAMYRCASSLEHPPSYEQYFGPGTRLTVT.

This clonotype was recorded many times. This sequence joins TRBV5-1 and TRBJ1-2; D gene uncertain. V was cut by 0 bases and J by 5 bases, with 11 bases left in between. The germline CDR1 and CDR2 sequences are SGHRS and YFSETQ. There are 14 residues in the CDR3. Here the CDR3 DNA reads TGCGCCAGCAGCTTGGAGGCAGTTGGATATGGCTACACCTTC. It codes for CASSLEAVGYGYTF. The whole variable domain, filled in from reference TRBV5-1 and TRBJ1-2, reads KAGVTQTPRYLIKTRGQQVTLSCSPISGHRSVSWYQQTPGQGLQFLFEYFSETQRNKGNFPGRFSGRQFSNSRSEMNVSTLELGDSALYLCASSLEAVGYGYTFGSGTRLTVV.

The V and J genes are TRBV4-1 and TRBJ1-2; D gene unclear. Trimming cost V 1 base and J 4 bases, with 10 bases left between them. Looked up from germline, CDR1 is MGHRA and CDR2 is YSYEKL. CDR3 length: 14 residues. The CDR3 protein is CASSQAGDSYGYTF. The CDR3, as DNA: TGCGCCAGCAGCCAAGCGGGCGATAGCTATGGCTACACCTTC.